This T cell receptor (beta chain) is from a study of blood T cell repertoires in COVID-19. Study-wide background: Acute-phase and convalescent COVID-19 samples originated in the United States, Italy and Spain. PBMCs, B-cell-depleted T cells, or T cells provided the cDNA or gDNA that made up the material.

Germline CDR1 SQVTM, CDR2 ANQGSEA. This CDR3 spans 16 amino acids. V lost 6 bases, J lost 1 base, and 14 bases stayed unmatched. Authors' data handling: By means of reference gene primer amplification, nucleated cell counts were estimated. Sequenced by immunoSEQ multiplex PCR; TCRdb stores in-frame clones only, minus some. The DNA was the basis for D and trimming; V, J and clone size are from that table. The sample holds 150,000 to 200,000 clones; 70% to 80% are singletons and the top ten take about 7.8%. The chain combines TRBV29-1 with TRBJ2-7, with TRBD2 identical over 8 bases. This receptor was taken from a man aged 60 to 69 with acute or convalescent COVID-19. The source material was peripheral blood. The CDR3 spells CSVLGSTSGRSYEQYF. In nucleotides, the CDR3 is TGCAGCGTCCTGGGGTCCACTAGCGGAAGATCCTACGAGCAGTACTTC.